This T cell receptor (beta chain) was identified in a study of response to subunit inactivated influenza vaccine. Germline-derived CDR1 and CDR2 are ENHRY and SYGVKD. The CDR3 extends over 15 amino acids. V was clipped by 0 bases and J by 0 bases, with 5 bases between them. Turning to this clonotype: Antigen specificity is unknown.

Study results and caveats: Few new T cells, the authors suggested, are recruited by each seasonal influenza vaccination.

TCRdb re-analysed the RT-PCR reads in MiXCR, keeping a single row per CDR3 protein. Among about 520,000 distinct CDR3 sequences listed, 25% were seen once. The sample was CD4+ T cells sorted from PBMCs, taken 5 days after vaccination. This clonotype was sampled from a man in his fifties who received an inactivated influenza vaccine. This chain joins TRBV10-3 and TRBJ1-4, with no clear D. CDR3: CAISESPSTNEKLFF. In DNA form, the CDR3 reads TGTGCCATCAGTGAGTCGCCGTCAACTAATGAAAAACTGTTTTTT.